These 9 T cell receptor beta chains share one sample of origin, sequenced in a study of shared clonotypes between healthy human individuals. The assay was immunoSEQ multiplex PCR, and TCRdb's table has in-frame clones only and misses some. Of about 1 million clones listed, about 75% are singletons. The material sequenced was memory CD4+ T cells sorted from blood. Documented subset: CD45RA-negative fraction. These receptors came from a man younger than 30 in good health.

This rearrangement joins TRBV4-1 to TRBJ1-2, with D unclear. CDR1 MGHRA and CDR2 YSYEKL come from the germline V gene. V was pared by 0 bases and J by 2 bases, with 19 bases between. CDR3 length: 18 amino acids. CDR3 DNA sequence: TGCGCCAGCAGCCAAGATCTGGTTACCCTTACCTTCAACTATGGCTACACCTTC. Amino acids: CASSQDLVTLTFNYGYTF.

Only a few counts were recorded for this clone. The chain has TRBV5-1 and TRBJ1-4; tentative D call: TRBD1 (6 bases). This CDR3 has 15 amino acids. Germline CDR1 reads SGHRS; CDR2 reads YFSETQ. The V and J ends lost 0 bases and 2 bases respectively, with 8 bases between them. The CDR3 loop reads CASSLEGGTNEKLFF. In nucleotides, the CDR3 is TGCGCCAGCAGCTTGGAGGGGGGCACTAATGAAAAACTGTTTTTT.

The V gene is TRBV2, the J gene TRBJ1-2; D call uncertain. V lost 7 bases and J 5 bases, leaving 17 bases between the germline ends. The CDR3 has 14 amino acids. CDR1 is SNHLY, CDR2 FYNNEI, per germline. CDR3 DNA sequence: TGTGCCAGCACCACCTCCGGGTCTGGTTATGGCTACACCTTC. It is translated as CASTTSGSGYGYTF.

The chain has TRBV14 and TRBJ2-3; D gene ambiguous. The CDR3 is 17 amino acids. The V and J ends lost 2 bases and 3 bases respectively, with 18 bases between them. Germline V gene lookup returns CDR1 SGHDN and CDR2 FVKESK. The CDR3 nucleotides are TGTGCCAGCAGCCAACCCCATCGGGTATTTGCGACAGATACGCAGTATTTT. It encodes CASSQPHRVFATDTQYF.

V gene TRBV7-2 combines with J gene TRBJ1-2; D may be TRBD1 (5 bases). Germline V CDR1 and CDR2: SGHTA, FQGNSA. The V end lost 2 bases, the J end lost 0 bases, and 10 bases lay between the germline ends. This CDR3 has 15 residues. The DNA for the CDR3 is TGTGCCAGCAGCTTAATCTGGGGACCTAACTATGGCTACACCTTC. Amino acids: CASSLIWGPNYGYTF.

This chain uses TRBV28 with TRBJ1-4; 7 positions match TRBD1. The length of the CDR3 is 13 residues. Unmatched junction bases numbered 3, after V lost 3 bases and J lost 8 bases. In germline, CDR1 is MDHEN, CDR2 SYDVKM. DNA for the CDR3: TGTGCCAGCAGTTTTGGGACAGTCGAAAAACTGTTTTTT. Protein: CASSFGTVEKLFF.

CDR3 amino acids: CASSQEEWFGTDTQYF. The CDR3 DNA reads TGCGCCAGCAGCCAAGAGGAGTGGTTCGGCACAGATACGCAGTATTTT. This chain connects TRBV4-3 to TRBJ2-3; D unresolved. Germline V gives CDR1 LGHNA, CDR2 YSLEER. V was trimmed by 0 bases and J by 1 base, leaving 11 bases between them. The CDR3 sequence is 16 residues long.

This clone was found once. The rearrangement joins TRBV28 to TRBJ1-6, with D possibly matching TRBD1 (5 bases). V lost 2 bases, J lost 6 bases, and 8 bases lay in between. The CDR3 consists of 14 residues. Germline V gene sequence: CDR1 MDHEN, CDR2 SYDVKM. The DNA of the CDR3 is TGTGCCAGCAGTTTAACACAGGCTAATTCACCCCTCCACTTT. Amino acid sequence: CASSLTQANSPLHF.

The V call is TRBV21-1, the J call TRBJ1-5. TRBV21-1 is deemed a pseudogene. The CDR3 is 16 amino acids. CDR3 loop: CASSAYWTDCNQPQHF. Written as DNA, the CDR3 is TGTGCCAGCAGCGCTTACTGGACCGACTGTAATCAGCCCCAGCATTTT.